This TCR beta chain is from a study of cytomegalovirus exposure and HLA in healthy donors. Broader study findings: It was confirmed in vitro that a few of the CMV-associated chains were specific for CMV antigens. Later analysis suggested most CMV-associated TCR beta chains were HLA-restricted. Highly shared sequence variants in one cluster were likely a sequencing artifact.

This clone was seen only once. Its antigen is currently unknown. This CDR3 has 18 residues. Germline V gene data show CDR1 as LNHDA and CDR2 as SQIVND (reference sequence). Losses at the gene ends were 10 bases for V and 0 bases for J; bases not matched to a gene: 13. Primers for the PCR totalled 60 Vbeta and 13 Jbeta. TCRdb's copy holds only in-frame clones and misses some; the assay was immunoSEQ multiplex PCR. Of about 180,000 clones detected, 70% to 80% appear once; the ten largest clones hold around 1.6%. Participants comprised healthy donors of bone marrow. The sequence derives from a man aged 18 to 29 in good health and CMV-seronegative. The chain combines TRBV19 with TRBJ1-6, with 9 bases fitting TRBD1. Sample: PBMCs. The CDR3 region is CANPGQGVPSSYNSPLHF. In DNA form, the CDR3 reads TGTGCCAACCCGGGACAGGGCGTACCAAGCTCCTATAATTCACCCCTCCACTTT. Based on the CDR3 plus reference TRBV19 and TRBJ1-6, the full variable domain is DGGITQSPKYLFRKEGQNVTLSCEQNLNHDAMYWYRQDPGQGLRLIYYSQIVNDFQKGDIAEGYSVSREKKESFPLTVTSAQKNPTAFYLCANPGQGVPSSYNSPLHFGNGTRLTVT.